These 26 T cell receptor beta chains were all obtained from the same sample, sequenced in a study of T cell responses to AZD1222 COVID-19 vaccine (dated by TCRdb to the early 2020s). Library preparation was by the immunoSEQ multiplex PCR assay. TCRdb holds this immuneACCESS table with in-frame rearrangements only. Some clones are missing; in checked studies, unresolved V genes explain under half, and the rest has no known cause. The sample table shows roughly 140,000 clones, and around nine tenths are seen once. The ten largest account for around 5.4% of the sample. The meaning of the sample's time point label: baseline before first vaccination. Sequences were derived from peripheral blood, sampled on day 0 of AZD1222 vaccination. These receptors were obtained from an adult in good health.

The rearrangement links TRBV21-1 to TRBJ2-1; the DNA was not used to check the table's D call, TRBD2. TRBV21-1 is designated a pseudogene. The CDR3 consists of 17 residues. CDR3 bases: TGTGCCAGCAGCAAGAAGAAATTCCTAGCGAACTACAATGAGCAGTTCTTC. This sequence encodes CASSKKKFLANYNEQFF.

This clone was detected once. The CDR3 DNA follows: TGTGCCAGCAGCCAGGACAGGGGCCACTACAATGAGCAGTTCTTC. Its protein is CASSQDRGHYNEQFF. The V gene is TRBV27, the J gene TRBJ2-1; 9 bases are shared with TRBD1. The CDR3 contains 15 residues. Germline loops: CDR1 MNHEY, CDR2 SMNVEV (reference sequence). Losses at the gene ends were 6 bases for V and 3 bases for J; bases not matched to a gene: 6.

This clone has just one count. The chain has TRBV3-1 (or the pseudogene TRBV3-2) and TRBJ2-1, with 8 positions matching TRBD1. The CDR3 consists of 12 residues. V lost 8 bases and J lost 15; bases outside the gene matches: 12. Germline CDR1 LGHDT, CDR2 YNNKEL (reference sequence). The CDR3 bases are TGTGCCAGCGCTGGACAGGGCGTCAGTCCGTTCTTC. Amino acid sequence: CASAGQGVSPFF.

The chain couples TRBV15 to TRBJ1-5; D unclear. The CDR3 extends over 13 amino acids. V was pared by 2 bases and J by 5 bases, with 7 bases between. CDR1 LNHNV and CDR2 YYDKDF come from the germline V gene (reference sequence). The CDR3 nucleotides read TGTGCCACCAGCAGATCACCTCATCAGCCCCAGCATTTT. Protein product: CATSRSPHQPQHF.

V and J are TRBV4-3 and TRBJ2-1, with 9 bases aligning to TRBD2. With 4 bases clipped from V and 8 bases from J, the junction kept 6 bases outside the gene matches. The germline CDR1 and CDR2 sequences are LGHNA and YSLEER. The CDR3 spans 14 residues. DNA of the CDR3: TGCGCCAGCAGCCGGTCGGGACTAGCCTATGAGCAGTTCTTC. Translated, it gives CASSRSGLAYEQFF.

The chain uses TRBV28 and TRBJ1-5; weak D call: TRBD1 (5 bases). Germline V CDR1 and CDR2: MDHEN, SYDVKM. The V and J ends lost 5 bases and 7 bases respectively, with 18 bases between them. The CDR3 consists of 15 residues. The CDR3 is CASSVGVGIGQPQHF. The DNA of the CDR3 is TGTGCCAGCAGTGTGGGGGTGGGGATAGGGCAGCCCCAGCATTTT. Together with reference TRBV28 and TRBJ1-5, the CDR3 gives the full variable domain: DVKVTQSSRYLVKRTGEKVFLECVQDMDHENMFWYRQDPGLGLRLIYFSYDVKMKEKGDIPEGYSVSREKKERFSLILESASTNQTSMYLCASSVGVGIGQPQHFGDGTRLSIL.

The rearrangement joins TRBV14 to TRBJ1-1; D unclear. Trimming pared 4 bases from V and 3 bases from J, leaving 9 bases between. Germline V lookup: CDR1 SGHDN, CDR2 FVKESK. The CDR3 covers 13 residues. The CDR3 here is CASSRAVDTEAFF. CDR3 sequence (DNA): TGTGCCAGCAGCCGAGCCGTGGACACTGAAGCTTTCTTT.

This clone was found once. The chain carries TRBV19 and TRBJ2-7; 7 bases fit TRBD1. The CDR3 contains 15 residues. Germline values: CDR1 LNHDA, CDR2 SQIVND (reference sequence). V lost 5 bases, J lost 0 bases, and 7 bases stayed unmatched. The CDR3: CASSLVGDSSYEQYF. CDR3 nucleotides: TGTGCCAGTAGTCTGGTAGGGGACAGCTCCTACGAGCAGTACTTC.

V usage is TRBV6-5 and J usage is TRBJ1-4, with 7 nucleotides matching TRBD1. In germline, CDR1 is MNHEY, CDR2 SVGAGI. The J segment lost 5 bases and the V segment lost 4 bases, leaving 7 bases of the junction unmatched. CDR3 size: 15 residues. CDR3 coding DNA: TGTGCCAGCAGTTCCGACAGGGTTAGGAATGAAAAACTGTTTTTT. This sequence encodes CASSSDRVRNEKLFF.

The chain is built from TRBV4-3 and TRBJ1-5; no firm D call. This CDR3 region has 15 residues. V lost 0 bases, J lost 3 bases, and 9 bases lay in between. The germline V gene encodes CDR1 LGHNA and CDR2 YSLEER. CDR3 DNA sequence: TGCGCCAGCAGCCAAGACAGGTATGACAATCAGCCCCAGCATTTT. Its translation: CASSQDRYDNQPQHF.

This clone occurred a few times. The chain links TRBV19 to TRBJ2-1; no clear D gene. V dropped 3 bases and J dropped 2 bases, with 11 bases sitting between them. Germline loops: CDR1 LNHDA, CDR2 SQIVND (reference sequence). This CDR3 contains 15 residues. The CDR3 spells CASSIGYTTYNEQFF. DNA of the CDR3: TGTGCCAGTAGTATTGGATACACCACCTACAATGAGCAGTTCTTC.

As DNA, the CDR3 is TGTGCCAGTACAACGGGCGGGAGCGTCTCAGATACGCAGTATTTT. Encoded protein: CASTTGGSVSDTQYF. The chain recombines TRBV3-1 (or the pseudogene TRBV3-2) with TRBJ2-3, with 7 positions matching TRBD2. The germline CDR1 and CDR2 sequences are LGHDT and YNNKEL (reference sequence). After removal of 9 bases from V and 4 bases from J, the junction contained 13 bases not matched to a gene. This CDR3 comprises 15 residues.

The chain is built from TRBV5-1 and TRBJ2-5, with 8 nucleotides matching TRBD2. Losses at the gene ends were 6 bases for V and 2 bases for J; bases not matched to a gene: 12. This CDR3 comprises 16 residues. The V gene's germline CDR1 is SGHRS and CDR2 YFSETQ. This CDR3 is CASIPNPASGQETQYF. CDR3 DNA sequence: TGCGCCAGCATCCCCAATCCGGCTAGCGGGCAAGAGACCCAGTACTTC.

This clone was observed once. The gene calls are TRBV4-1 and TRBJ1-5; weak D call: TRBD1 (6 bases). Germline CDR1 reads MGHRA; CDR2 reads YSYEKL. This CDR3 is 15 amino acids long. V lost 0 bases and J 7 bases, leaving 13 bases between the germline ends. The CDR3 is CASSQEQTRGQPQHF. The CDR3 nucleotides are TGCGCCAGCAGCCAAGAACAGACCAGGGGCCAGCCCCAGCATTTT.

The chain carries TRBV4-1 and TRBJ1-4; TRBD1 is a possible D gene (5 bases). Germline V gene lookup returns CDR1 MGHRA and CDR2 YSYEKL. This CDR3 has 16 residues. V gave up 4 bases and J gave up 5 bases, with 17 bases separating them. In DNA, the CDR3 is TGCGCCAGCAGCCTCCCGGCGGGGGGAGAGAATGAAAAACTGTTTTTT. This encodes CASSLPAGGENEKLFF.

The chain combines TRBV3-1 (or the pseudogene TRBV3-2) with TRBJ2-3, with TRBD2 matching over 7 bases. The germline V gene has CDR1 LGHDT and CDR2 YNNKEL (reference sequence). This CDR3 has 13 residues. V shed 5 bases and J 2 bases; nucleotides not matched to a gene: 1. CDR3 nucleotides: TGTGCCAGCAGCAAGCGGGACACAGATACGCAGTATTTT. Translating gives CASSKRDTDTQYF.

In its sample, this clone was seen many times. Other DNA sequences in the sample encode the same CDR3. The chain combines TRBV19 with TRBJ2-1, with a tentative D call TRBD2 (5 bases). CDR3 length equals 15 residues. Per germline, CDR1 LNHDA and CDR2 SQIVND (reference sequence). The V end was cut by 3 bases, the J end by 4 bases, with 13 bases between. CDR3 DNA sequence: TGTGCCAGTAGTATCGTGGCGGGCCCTTACAATGAGCAGTTCTTC. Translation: CASSIVAGPYNEQFF.

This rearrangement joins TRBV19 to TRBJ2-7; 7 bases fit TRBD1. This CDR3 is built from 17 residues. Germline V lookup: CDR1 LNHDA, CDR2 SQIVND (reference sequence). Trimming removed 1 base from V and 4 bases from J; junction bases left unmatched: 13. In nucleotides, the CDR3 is TGTGCCAGTAGTATAGCCACTCGACAGGGCCTACCATACGAGCAGTACTTC. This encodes CASSIATRQGLPYEQYF.

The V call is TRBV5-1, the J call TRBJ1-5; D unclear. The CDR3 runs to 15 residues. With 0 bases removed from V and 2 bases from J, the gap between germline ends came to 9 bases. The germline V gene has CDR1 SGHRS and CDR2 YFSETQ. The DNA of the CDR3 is TGCGCCAGCAGCTTGGACGGTTTGGGCAATCAGCCCCAGCATTTT. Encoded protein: CASSLDGLGNQPQHF.

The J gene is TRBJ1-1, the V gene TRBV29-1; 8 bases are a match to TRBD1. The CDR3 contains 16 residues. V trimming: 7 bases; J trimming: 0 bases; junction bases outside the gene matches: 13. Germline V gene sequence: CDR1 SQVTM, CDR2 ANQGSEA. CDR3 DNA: TGCAGCGCTATACATGGACAGGGATGGATGAACACTGAAGCTTTCTTT. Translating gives CSAIHGQGWMNTEAFF.

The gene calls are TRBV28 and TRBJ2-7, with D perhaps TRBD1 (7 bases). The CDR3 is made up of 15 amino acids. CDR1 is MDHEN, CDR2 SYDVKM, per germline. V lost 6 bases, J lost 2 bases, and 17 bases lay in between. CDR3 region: CASSYGGTEAYEQYF. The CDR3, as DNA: TGTGCCAGCAGCTATGGGGGGACAGAAGCCTACGAGCAGTACTTC.

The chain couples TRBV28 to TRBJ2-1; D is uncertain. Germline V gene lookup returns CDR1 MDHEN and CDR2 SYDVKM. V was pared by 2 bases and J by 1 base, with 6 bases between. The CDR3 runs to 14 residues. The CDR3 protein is CASSLTRSYNEQFF. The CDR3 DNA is TGTGCCAGCAGTTTAACGAGATCCTACAATGAGCAGTTCTTC. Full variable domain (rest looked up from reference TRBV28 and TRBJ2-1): DVKVTQSSRYLVKRTGEKVFLECVQDMDHENMFWYRQDPGLGLRLIYFSYDVKMKEKGDIPEGYSVSREKKERFSLILESASTNQTSMYLCASSLTRSYNEQFFGPGTRLTVL.

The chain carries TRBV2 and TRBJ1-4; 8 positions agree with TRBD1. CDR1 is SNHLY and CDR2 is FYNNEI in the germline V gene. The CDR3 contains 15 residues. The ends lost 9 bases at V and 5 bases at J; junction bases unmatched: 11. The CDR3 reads CASGPLGTGNEKLFF. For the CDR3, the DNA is TGTGCCAGTGGGCCCCTCGGGACAGGAAATGAAAAACTGTTTTTT.

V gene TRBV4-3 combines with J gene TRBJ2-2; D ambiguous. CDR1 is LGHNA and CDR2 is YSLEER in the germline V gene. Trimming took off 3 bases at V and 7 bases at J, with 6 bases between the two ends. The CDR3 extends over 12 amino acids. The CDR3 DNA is TGCGCCAGCAGCCACCTCAACGGGGAGCTGTTTTTT. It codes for CASSHLNGELFF.

The CDR3 spells CASSFGLASSTDTQYF. For the CDR3, the DNA is TGTGCCAGCAGTTTTGGGCTAGCTTCTAGCACAGATACGCAGTATTTT. The chain has TRBV28 and TRBJ2-3, with D perhaps matching TRBD2 (5 bases). This CDR3 region has 16 residues. Between the trimmed V and J ends, which lost 3 bases and 0 bases, there was a span of 13 bases. Germline CDR1 MDHEN, CDR2 SYDVKM.

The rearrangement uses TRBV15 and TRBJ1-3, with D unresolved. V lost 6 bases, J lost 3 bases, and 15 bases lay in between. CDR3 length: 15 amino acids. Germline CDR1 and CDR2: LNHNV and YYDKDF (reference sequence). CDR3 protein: CATSLPPGDGNTIYF. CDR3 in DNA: TGTGCCACCAGTTTACCCCCGGGAGATGGAAACACCATATATTTT.